Listed below are T cell receptor beta chains from one sample, sequenced in a study of T-cell reconstitution after alpha-beta-depleted transplantation in children. TCRdb recomputed calls from the PCR reads with MiXCR, one row per CDR3 protein. Of 700,000 to 950,000 distinct CDR3 sequences listed, roughly 15% are singletons. The specimen was PBMCs, mostly from graft donor cells, collected 360 days after TCRalphabeta/CD19-depleted stem cell transplant. These receptors were obtained from a male patient aged 10 to 17 who had a stem cell transplant for acute lymphoblastic leukemia, so the T cells may come from the graft donor. The CDR3 runs from the conserved cysteine through the conserved F or W. Fields, in order: D gene, V gene, clone size, J gene, CDR3 protein, CDR3 DNA. D genes are given only for firm matches. Size values are once, few and many counts, or a class for expanded clones, and some rows have none.

D: TRBD2
V: TRBV27
size: few
J: TRBJ2-1
CDR3: CATRTSTYNEQFF
DNA: TGTGCCACTCGGACTAGTACCTACAATGAGCAGTTCTTC

D: TRBD2
V: TRBV12-3/TRBV12-4
size: few
J: TRBJ2-7
CDR3: CASSRLSGGTYEQYF
DNA: TGTGCCAGCAGCCGCCTTAGCGGGGGGACCTACGAGCAGTACTTC

D: NA
V: TRBV20-1
size: NA
J: TRBJ2-7
CDR3: CSAREELGGSYEQYF
DNA: TGCAGTGCTAGAGAAGAACTAGGCGGCTCCTACGAGCAGTACTTC

D: NA
V: TRBV30
size: few
J: TRBJ1-5
CDR3: CAWSRGSNQPQHF
DNA: TGTGCCTGGAGTCGGGGGAGCAATCAGCCCCAGCATTTT

D: TRBD2
V: TRBV4-1
size: few
J: TRBJ2-3
CDR3: CASSQHLAGASTDTQYF
DNA: TGCGCCAGCAGCCAACACCTAGCGGGAGCTAGCACAGATACGCAGTATTTT

D: TRBD1
V: TRBV12-3/TRBV12-4
size: few
J: TRBJ2-3
CDR3: CASSRPTTGGRTDTQYF
DNA: TGTGCCAGCAGTCGTCCGACCACAGGGGGCAGAACAGATACGCAGTATTTT

D: NA
V: TRBV14
size: few
J: TRBJ1-4
CDR3: CASSQLATNEKLFF
DNA: TGTGCCAGCAGCCAGCTTGCAACTAATGAAAAACTGTTTTTT

D: NA
V: TRBV7-2
size: NA
J: TRBJ2-5
CDR3: CASSLGGTGETQYF
DNA: TGTGCCAGCAGCTTGGGCGGGACTGGAGAGACCCAGTACTTC

D: NA
V: TRBV12-3/TRBV12-4
size: NA
J: TRBJ2-5
CDR3: CASTELGGIIETQYF
DNA: TGTGCCAGCACCGAGTTGGGGGGCATTATAGAGACCCAGTACTTC

D: NA
V: TRBV7-2
size: NA
J: TRBJ2-7
CDR3: CASSLAYSEEQYF
DNA: TGTGCCAGCAGCTTAGCGTACAGCGAGGAGCAGTACTTC

D: NA
V: TRBV21-1
size: NA
J: TRBJ2-7
CDR3: CASSKRLAGVQQYF
DNA: TGTGCCAGCAGCAAGCGGCTAGCGGGAGTCCAGCAGTACTTC

D: NA
V: TRBV15
size: NA
J: TRBJ2-2
CDR3: CATSRGPTNTAGELFF
DNA: TGTGCCACCAGCAGAGGGCCGACTAACACCGCCGGGGAGCTGTTTTTT

D: NA
V: TRBV3-1
size: NA
J: TRBJ2-2
CDR3: CASSQWRAVPTNTGELFF
DNA: TGTGCCAGCAGCCAGTGGAGGGCCGTTCCGACGAACACCGGGGAGCTGTTTTTT

D: TRBD1
V: TRBV4-2
size: few
J: TRBJ1-5
CDR3: CASSPRPATGGTVYNQPQHF
DNA: TGTGCCAGCAGTCCACGGCCGGCCACAGGGGGCACCGTCTACAATCAGCCCCAGCATTTT

D: TRBD1
V: TRBV9
size: few
J: TRBJ1-2
CDR3: CASSVTGEVSYGYTF
DNA: TGTGCCAGCAGCGTTACAGGGGAAGTAAGCTATGGCTACACCTTC

D: NA
V: TRBV7-9
size: NA
J: TRBJ2-5
CDR3: CASRMGGKSRQETQYF
DNA: TGTGCCAGCCGGATGGGGGGAAAATCACGTCAAGAGACCCAGTACTTC

D: TRBD1
V: TRBV30
size: few
J: TRBJ2-1
CDR3: CASNRGSRYNEQFF
DNA: TGTGCCTCGAACAGGGGGTCTAGGTACAATGAGCAGTTCTTC

D: TRBD2
V: TRBV11-2
size: NA
J: TRBJ2-3
CDR3: CASSLRSMGTSDTDTQYF
DNA: TGTGCCAGCAGCTTAAGGTCAATGGGGACTAGCGACACAGATACGCAGTATTTT

D: NA
V: TRBV9
size: many
J: TRBJ2-2
CDR3: CASSAGTDTGELFF
DNA: TGTGCCAGCAGCGCCGGGACCGACACCGGGGAGCTGTTTTTT

D: NA
V: TRBV7-9
size: NA
J: TRBJ2-2
CDR3: CASSLLGRDRNAGELFF
DNA: TGTGCCAGCAGCTTATTGGGTCGAGACAGGAACGCCGGGGAGCTGTTTTTT

D: TRBD1
V: TRBV29-1
size: NA
J: TRBJ2-2
CDR3: CSVEGTGGKAGELFF
DNA: TGCAGCGTTGAGGGGACAGGGGGTAAGGCCGGGGAGCTGTTTTTT

D: NA
V: TRBV5-1
size: few
J: TRBJ2-1
CDR3: CASRQETYNEQFF
DNA: TGCGCCAGTCGACAGGAAACCTACAATGAGCAGTTCTTC

D: TRBD2
V: TRBV7-2
size: few
J: TRBJ2-2
CDR3: CASSLGLAGEGTGELFF
DNA: TGTGCCAGCAGCTTAGGGCTAGCGGGAGAGGGCACCGGGGAGCTGTTTTTT

D: TRBD2
V: TRBV5-1
size: few
J: TRBJ2-4
CDR3: CASSPRTSGRGRNIQYF
DNA: TGCGCCAGCAGCCCACGGACTAGCGGGAGAGGCCGAAACATTCAGTACTTC

D: NA
V: TRBV15
size: NA
J: TRBJ1-6
CDR3: CATSRLANSPLHF
DNA: TGTGCCACCAGCAGATTAGCTAATTCACCCCTCCACTTT

D: TRBD2
V: TRBV7-2
size: once
J: TRBJ2-3
CDR3: CASSLFTSGLSDTQYF
DNA: TGTGCCAGCAGTCTATTTACTAGCGGTCTTTCGGATACGCAGTATTTT

D: NA
V: TRBV11-3
size: NA
J: TRBJ2-7
CDR3: CASSPGHNEQYF
DNA: TGTGCCAGCAGCCCCGGACACAACGAGCAGTACTTC

D: NA
V: TRBV2
size: NA
J: TRBJ2-7
CDR3: CASSEPQDLSYEQYF
DNA: TGTGCCAGCAGTGAGCCTCAGGACTTATCCTACGAGCAGTACTTC

D: TRBD1
V: TRBV12-3/TRBV12-4
size: few
J: TRBJ1-2
CDR3: CASSSTGGTGYTF
DNA: TGTGCCAGCAGCTCTACAGGGGGCACTGGCTACACCTTC

D: TRBD1
V: TRBV29-1
size: NA
J: TRBJ2-1
CDR3: CSVVDRGAYNEQFF
DNA: TGCAGCGTAGTCGACAGGGGGGCCTACAATGAGCAGTTCTTC

D: TRBD2
V: TRBV4-1
size: NA
J: TRBJ2-7
CDR3: CASSPPPGLGGYGQYF
DNA: TGCGCCAGCAGCCCCCCACCGGGACTAGGAGGTTATGGGCAGTACTTC

D: NA
V: TRBV5-4
size: few
J: TRBJ2-7
CDR3: CASVEDSGEQYF
DNA: TGTGCCAGCGTGGAAGATTCAGGAGAGCAGTACTTC